A single sample gave rise to the 29 T cell receptor beta chains below, sequenced in a study of T cells after yellow fever vaccination. TCRdb ran MiXCR on the 5' RACE reads and lists one entry per CDR3 protein. This table has some 340,000 distinct CDR3 sequences, roughly 4.3% appearing once. This sample comprised PBMCs, obtained 5 days after the yellow fever booster vaccination. These receptors came from a man younger than 35 who received the YFV17D yellow fever vaccine.

The rearrangement joins TRBV11-2 to TRBJ2-1; tentatively, D is TRBD2 (5 bases). CDR1 and CDR2 from the germline V gene are SGHAT and FQNNGV. The length of the CDR3 is 16 residues. V shed 5 bases and J shed 3 bases, with 17 bases lying between them. This chain's CDR3 is CASSIDGRGSYNEQFF. For the CDR3, the DNA is TGTGCCAGCAGCATTGACGGACGGGGAAGCTACAATGAGCAGTTCTTC.

This clonotype was found many times. The chain employs TRBV7-7 and TRBJ2-1; D gene uncertain. Trimming left V 5 bases short and J 3 bases short, with 8 bases between. This CDR3 contains 13 residues. Germline CDR1 is SSHAT and CDR2 is FNYEAQ (reference sequence). The CDR3: CASSPDGYNEQFF. CDR3 sequence (DNA): TGTGCCAGCAGCCCGGACGGCTACAATGAGCAGTTCTTC.

This clonotype came up a few times. The chain links TRBV15 to TRBJ1-2, with D maybe TRBD1 (6 bases). The CDR3 loop spans 14 amino acids. In germline, CDR1 is LNHNV, CDR2 YYDKDF (reference sequence). V was clipped by 0 bases and J by 8 bases, with 13 bases between them. The CDR3 reads CATSRDQGPGGYTF. The CDR3 DNA reads as TGTGCCACCAGCAGAGATCAGGGGCCCGGCGGCTACACCTTC.

The chain couples TRBV7-9 to TRBJ1-6, with 8 bases matching TRBD1. The CDR3 length is 15 residues. The V gene end was trimmed by 6 bases and the J gene end by 6 bases; junction bases not matched to a gene: 7. Per germline, CDR1 SEHNR and CDR2 FQNEAQ (reference sequence). The chain's CDR3 is CASSSWTGLNSPLHF. The CDR3 DNA follows: TGTGCCAGCAGTTCCTGGACAGGGCTTAATTCACCCCTCCACTTT.

There are many counts of this clonotype. This chain joins TRBV6-5 and TRBJ1-4; weak D call: TRBD1 (6 bases). CDR3 length: 15 residues. V lost 0 bases and J 7 bases, leaving 12 bases between the germline ends. Germline V lookup: CDR1 MNHEY, CDR2 SVGAGI. CDR3 loop: CASSYSGRGGEKLFF. CDR3 nucleotides: TGTGCCAGCAGTTACTCGGGCAGGGGCGGTGAAAAACTGTTTTTT.

V is TRBV4-1 and J is TRBJ1-2, with a weak D call TRBD1 (6 bases). The CDR3 runs 15 residues. Germline CDR1 and CDR2: MGHRA and YSYEKL. The germline V and J ends were trimmed by 0 bases and 5 bases, with 13 bases remaining between them. The CDR3 region is CASSQDRGLQYGYTF. The CDR3, as DNA: TGCGCCAGCAGCCAAGATCGGGGGCTTCAGTATGGCTACACCTTC.

This clonotype came up many times. The chain combines TRBV28 with TRBJ2-5; D uncertain. Germline V gene lookup returns CDR1 MDHEN and CDR2 SYDVKM. This CDR3 spans 13 amino acids. Trimming took 3 bases from V and 2 from J, leaving 7 bases between them. The CDR3 sequence is CASSFPEQETQYF. As DNA, the CDR3 is TGTGCCAGCAGTTTTCCGGAACAAGAGACCCAGTACTTC.

This clonotype has ten or more counts. The chain links TRBV30 to TRBJ1-6, with unresolved D. Germline loops: CDR1 GTSNPN, CDR2 SVGIG (reference sequence). The CDR3 contains 13 residues. The germline V and J ends were trimmed by 0 bases and 7 bases, with 7 bases remaining between them. In DNA form, the CDR3 reads TGTGCCTGGAGTGTATACGAGAATTCACCCCTCCACTTT. Its translation is CAWSVYENSPLHF.

This clonotype was detected a few times. The rearrangement uses TRBV24-1 and TRBJ2-2; no definite D call. The germline gives CDR1 KGHDR, CDR2 SFDVKD. The CDR3 has 13 amino acids. With 9 bases removed from V and 1 base from J, the gap between germline ends came to 8 bases. CDR3 DNA: TGTGCCACCTCGAATGAGAACACCGGGGAGCTGTTTTTT. Translated, it gives CATSNENTGELFF.

This clonotype was observed many times. The chain is built from TRBV4-2 and TRBJ1-3; D perhaps matches TRBD1 (5 bases). With 0 bases removed from V and 1 base from J, the gap between germline ends came to 7 bases. This CDR3 comprises 15 residues. Germline assignment: CDR1 LGHNA and CDR2 YNFKEQ. The CDR3 DNA follows: TGTGCCAGCAGCCAAGAGGGGGGATCTGGAAACACCATATATTTT. It encodes CASSQEGGSGNTIYF.

The sample holds a few counts of this clonotype. The chain uses TRBV5-1 and TRBJ2-5; D is uncertain. The length of the CDR3 is 15 residues. V lost 4 bases, J lost 3 bases, and 16 bases lay in between. Germline V lookup: CDR1 SGHRS, CDR2 YFSETQ. CDR3 sequence: CASSRTHHPEETQYF. CDR3 DNA sequence: TGCGCCAGCAGCCGTACGCATCACCCAGAAGAGACCCAGTACTTC.

This chain uses TRBV19 with TRBJ1-2; no clear D gene. Trimming took 3 bases from V and 5 from J, leaving 13 bases between them. The CDR3 sequence is 14 residues long. Germline V gives CDR1 LNHDA, CDR2 SQIVND (reference sequence). The CDR3 sequence: CASSIDWAEYGYTF. For the CDR3, the DNA is TGTGCCAGTAGTATCGATTGGGCAGAATATGGCTACACCTTC.

The chain's CDR3 is CASSPLAPQETQYF. The CDR3 DNA reads TGTGCCAGCAGCCCCCTAGCGCCTCAAGAGACCCAGTACTTC. The chain is built from TRBV12-3 or TRBV12-4 and TRBJ2-5, with D tentatively TRBD2 (6 bases). This CDR3 spans 14 amino acids. Trimming took off 6 bases at V and 2 bases at J, with 13 bases between the two ends.

In this sample, this clonotype turned up many times. The chain couples TRBV7-9 to TRBJ2-1; the D gene could be TRBD1 or TRBD2 (5 bases each). Deletions cut 4 bases from V and 9 bases from J, with 10 bases between. Germline V gene sequence: CDR1 SEHNR, CDR2 FQNEAQ (reference sequence). The CDR3 is made up of 12 amino acids. CDR3 amino acids: CASSSRGGEQFF. CDR3 bases: TGTGCCAGCAGCTCGAGGGGCGGTGAGCAGTTCTTC.

The table lists this clonotype with a few counts. This chain uses TRBV6-4 with TRBJ2-1; TRBD2 matches 9 bases. Germline V CDR1 and CDR2: MRHNA, SNTAGT. The J segment lost 3 bases and the V segment lost 6 bases, leaving 9 bases of the junction unmatched. The CDR3 has 16 amino acids. The CDR3 nucleotides read TGTGCCAGCAGCGATTGGGCTAGCGGGGACTACAATGAGCAGTTCTTC. Encoded protein: CASSDWASGDYNEQFF.

This clonotype was recorded many times. This rearrangement joins TRBV20-1 to TRBJ2-5; 8 bases match TRBD1. This CDR3 region has 13 residues. Germline V gene data show CDR1 as DFQATT and CDR2 as SNEGSKA (reference sequence). CDR3 sequence: CSLIGQGTETQYF. The DNA of the CDR3 is TGCAGCTTGATAGGACAGGGCACCGAGACCCAGTACTTC.

This clonotype has a handful of counts. V and J are TRBV18 and TRBJ2-5, with TRBD2 matching over 9 bases. The junction had 1 base not matched to a gene; V was cut back by 0 bases and J by 5 bases. The germline gives CDR1 KGHSH, CDR2 LQKENI. The CDR3 runs to 14 residues. This CDR3 reads CASSPPGLAETQYF. In DNA form, the CDR3 reads TGTGCCAGCTCACCACCCGGACTAGCGGAGACCCAGTACTTC. Full variable domain (outside the CDR3, taken from reference TRBV18 and TRBJ2-5): NAGVMQNPRHLVRRRGQEARLRCSPMKGHSHVYWYRQLPEEGLKFMVYLQKENIIDESGMPKERFSAEFPKEGPSILRIQQVVRGDSAAYFCASSPPGLAETQYFGPGTRLLVL.

In its sample, this clonotype was seen a few times. The chain links TRBV4-2 to TRBJ2-2, with D tentatively TRBD1 (6 bases). The V gene lost 4 bases and the J gene lost 0 bases, with 12 bases spanning the gap. The germline gives CDR1 LGHNA, CDR2 YNFKEQ. This CDR3 contains 16 residues. The CDR3 reads CASSPSDRTNTGELFF. DNA for the CDR3: TGTGCCAGCAGCCCCTCGGACAGAACGAACACCGGGGAGCTGTTTTTT.

The rearrangement uses TRBV9 and TRBJ2-5; TRBD2 is a possible D gene (7 bases). V lost 0 bases and J lost 5, with 14 bases in between. CDR1 and CDR2 from the germline V gene are SGDLS and YYNGEE. This CDR3 spans 15 amino acids. This chain's CDR3 is CASSVDGGAGETQYF. CDR3 nucleotide sequence: TGTGCCAGCAGCGTAGATGGGGGGGCGGGTGAGACCCAGTACTTC.

The rearrangement uses TRBV20-1 and TRBJ2-5, with D possibly TRBD1 on 6 matching bases. Trimming took off 3 bases at V and 2 bases at J, with 13 bases between the two ends. The CDR3 length is 14 residues. CDR1 is DFQATT and CDR2 is SNEGSKA in the germline V gene (reference sequence). CDR3 sequence (DNA): TGCAGTGCTAGGGGGGACACCTTTCAAGAGACCCAGTACTTC. Its protein is CSARGDTFQETQYF.

This chain connects TRBV20-1 to TRBJ1-4; D unresolved. V lost 0 bases, J lost 6 bases, and 14 bases lay in between. CDR3 length equals 15 residues. CDR1 is DFQATT and CDR2 is SNEGSKA in the germline V gene (reference sequence). CDR3 nucleotides: TGCAGTGCTAGAGATGAGAGGGCCTGGGATGAAAAACTGTTTTTT. Translating gives CSARDERAWDEKLFF.

This clonotype was recorded at least ten times. The chain joins TRBV19 to TRBJ2-1; the match to TRBD2 covers 11 bases. Trimming removed 5 bases from V and 6 bases from J; junction bases left unmatched: 12. CDR3 size: 17 residues. Germline-derived CDR1 and CDR2 are LNHDA and SQIVND (reference sequence). This CDR3 reads CASSPEPLAGGINEQFF. The CDR3 nucleotides read TGTGCCAGTAGTCCCGAACCCCTAGCGGGGGGCATCAATGAGCAGTTCTTC.

Only a few counts were recorded for this clonotype. The J gene is TRBJ2-1, the V gene TRBV7-2, with a weak D call TRBD2 (6 bases). Trimming shortened V by 3 bases and J by 8 bases, and 11 bases separated the two germline ends. The germline V gene has CDR1 SGHTA and CDR2 FQGNSA. The CDR3 has 13 amino acids. The CDR3 DNA reads TGTGCCAGCAGCTTCGGACTACCCGATGAGCAGTTCTTC. Its protein is CASSFGLPDEQFF.

This clonotype turned up a few times. This chain connects TRBV5-1 to TRBJ1-5, with unresolved D. This CDR3 is 22 amino acids long. V lost 0 bases, J lost 2 bases, and 30 bases lay in between. Germline CDR1 and CDR2: SGHRS and YFSETQ. The DNA for the CDR3 is TGCGCCAGCAGCTTGGTATTGATGGCAAGGGCTGTTATGACCGGGGGCAATCAGCCCCAGCATTTT. Encoded protein: CASSLVLMARAVMTGGNQPQHF.

The CDR3 reads CSAVGTSPTDTQYF. The CDR3 DNA is TGCAGTGCCGTAGGGACTAGCCCAACAGATACGCAGTATTTT. This chain uses TRBV20-1 with TRBJ2-3; 9 bases align to TRBD2. This CDR3 comprises 14 residues. Germline trimming cut 6 bases from V and 3 bases from J; bases unmatched to any gene: 7. CDR1 and CDR2 (germline): DFQATT, SNEGSKA (reference sequence).

This clonotype turned up a few times. The V call is TRBV4-2, the J call TRBJ1-1, with 11 positions matching TRBD1. Germline V gives CDR1 LGHNA, CDR2 YNFKEQ. The ends lost 4 bases at V and 8 bases at J; junction bases unmatched: 9. This CDR3 has 15 amino acids. In DNA form, the CDR3 reads TGTGCCAGCAGCCTATACTTGGGGACAGGGGGAGAAGCTTTCTTT. It translates to CASSLYLGTGGEAFF.

This clonotype was seen a handful of times. The chain's CDR3 is CASSERQGPYNEKLFF. The CDR3 coding sequence is TGTGCCAGCAGCGAAAGACAGGGACCCTATAATGAAAAACTGTTTTTT. This rearrangement joins TRBV7-6 to TRBJ1-4, with 7 bases fitting TRBD1. Germline CDR1 and CDR2: SGHVS and FNYEAQ. This CDR3 is built from 16 residues. V lost 5 bases and J lost 4; bases outside the gene matches: 10.

This clonotype was detected ten times or more. The rearrangement joins TRBV12-3 or TRBV12-4 to TRBJ2-1; D is undetermined. The CDR3 totals 12 residues. The V end lost 0 bases, the J end lost 10 bases, and 7 bases lay between the germline ends. As DNA, the CDR3 is TGTGCCAGCAGTTTAGCCCTGACCGAGCAGTTCTTC. It specifies CASSLALTEQFF.

In its sample, this clonotype was seen a few times. The chain has TRBV20-1 and TRBJ2-3; 16 bases line up with TRBD2. J was trimmed by 0 bases and V by 6 bases; bases with no gene match: 12. Germline CDR1 and CDR2: DFQATT and SNEGSKA (reference sequence). CDR3 size: 19 residues. The CDR3 DNA sequence: TGCAGTGCGCACAACGCCGGGACTAGCGGGGGGGCCAGCACAGATACGCAGTATTTT. Translated, it gives CSAHNAGTSGGASTDTQYF.